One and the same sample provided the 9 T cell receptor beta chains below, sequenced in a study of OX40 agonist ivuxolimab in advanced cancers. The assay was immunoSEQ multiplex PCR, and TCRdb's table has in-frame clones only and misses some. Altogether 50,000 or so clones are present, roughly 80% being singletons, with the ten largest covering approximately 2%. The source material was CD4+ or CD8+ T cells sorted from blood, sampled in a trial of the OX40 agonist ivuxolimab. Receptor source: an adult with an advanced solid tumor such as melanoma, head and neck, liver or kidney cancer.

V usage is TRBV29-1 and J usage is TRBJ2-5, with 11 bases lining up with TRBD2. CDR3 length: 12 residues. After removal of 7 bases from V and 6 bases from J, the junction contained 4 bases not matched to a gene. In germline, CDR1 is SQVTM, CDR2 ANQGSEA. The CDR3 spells CSGRLAGQTQYF. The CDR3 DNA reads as TGCAGCGGTCGACTAGCGGGACAGACCCAGTACTTC.

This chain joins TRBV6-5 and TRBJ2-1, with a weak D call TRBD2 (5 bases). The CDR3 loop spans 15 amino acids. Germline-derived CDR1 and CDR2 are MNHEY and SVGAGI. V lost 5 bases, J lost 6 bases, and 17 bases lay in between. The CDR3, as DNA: TGTGCCAGCAGTCAGGACTTAGCATTAGGCAATGAGCAGTTCTTC. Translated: CASSQDLALGNEQFF.

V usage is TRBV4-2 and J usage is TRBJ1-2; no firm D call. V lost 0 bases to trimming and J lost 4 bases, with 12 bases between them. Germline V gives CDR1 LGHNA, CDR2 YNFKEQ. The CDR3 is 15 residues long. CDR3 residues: CASSQDGQDAYGYTF. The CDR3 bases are TGTGCCAGCAGCCAAGATGGCCAGGATGCCTATGGCTACACCTTC.

The chain's CDR3 is CASTPDTGSGETQYF. The CDR3 nucleotides are TGTGCCAGCACGCCGGATACAGGGTCGGGGGAGACCCAGTACTTC. This chain joins TRBV28 and TRBJ2-5, with TRBD1 as a possible D gene (6 bases). CDR3 length: 15 residues. Germline V lookup: CDR1 MDHEN, CDR2 SYDVKM. V was shortened by 7 bases and J by 5 bases, with 20 bases between the two germline ends.

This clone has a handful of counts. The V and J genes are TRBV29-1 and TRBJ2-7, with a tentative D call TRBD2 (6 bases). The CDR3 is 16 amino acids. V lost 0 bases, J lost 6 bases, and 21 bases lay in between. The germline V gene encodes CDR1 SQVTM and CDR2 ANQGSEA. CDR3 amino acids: CSVEDRVAGPRGEQYF. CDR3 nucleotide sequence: TGCAGCGTTGAAGATCGCGTCGCGGGGCCTCGTGGCGAGCAGTACTTC.

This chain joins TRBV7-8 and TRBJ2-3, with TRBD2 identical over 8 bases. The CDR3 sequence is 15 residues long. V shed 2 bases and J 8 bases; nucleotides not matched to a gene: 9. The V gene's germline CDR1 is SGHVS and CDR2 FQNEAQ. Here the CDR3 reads CASSLLREEVVTQYF. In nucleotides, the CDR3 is TGTGCCAGCAGCTTACTGCGGGAGGAAGTGGTTACGCAGTATTTT.

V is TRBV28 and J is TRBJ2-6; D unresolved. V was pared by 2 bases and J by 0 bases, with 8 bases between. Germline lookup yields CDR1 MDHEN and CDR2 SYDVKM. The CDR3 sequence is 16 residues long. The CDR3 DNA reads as TGTGCCAGCAGTTTAAACGGCAACTCTGGGGCCAACGTCCTGACTTTC. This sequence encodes CASSLNGNSGANVLTF.

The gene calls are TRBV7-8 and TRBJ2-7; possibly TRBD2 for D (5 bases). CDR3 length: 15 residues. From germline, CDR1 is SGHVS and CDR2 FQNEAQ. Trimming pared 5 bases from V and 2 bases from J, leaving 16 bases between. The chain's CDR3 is CASSPHRSGPYEQYF. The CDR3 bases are TGTGCCAGCAGCCCCCACCGGAGCGGACCCTACGAGCAGTACTTC. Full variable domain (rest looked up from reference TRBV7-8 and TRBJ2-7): GAGVSQSPRYKVAKRGQDVALRCDPISGHVSLFWYQQALGQGPEFLTYFQNEAQLDKSGLPSDRFFAERPEGSVSTLKIQRTQQEDSAVYLCASSPHRSGPYEQYFGPGTRLTVT.

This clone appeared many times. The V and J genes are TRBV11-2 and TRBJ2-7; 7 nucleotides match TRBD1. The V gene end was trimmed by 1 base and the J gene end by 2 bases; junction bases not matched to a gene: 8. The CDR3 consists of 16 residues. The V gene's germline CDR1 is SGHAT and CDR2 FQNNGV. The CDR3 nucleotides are TGTGCCAGCAGCTTAGTTAGGGGGACAGCACCCTACGAGCAGTACTTC. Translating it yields CASSLVRGTAPYEQYF.